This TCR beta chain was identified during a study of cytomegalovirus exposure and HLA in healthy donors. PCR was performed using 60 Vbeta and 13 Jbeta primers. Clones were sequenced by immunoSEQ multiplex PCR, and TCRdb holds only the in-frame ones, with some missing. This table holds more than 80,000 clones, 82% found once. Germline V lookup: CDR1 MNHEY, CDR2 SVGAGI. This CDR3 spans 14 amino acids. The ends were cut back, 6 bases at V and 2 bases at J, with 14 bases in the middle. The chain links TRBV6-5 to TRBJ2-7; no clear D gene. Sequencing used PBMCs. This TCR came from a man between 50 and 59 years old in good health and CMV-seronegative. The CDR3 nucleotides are TGTGCCAGCAGACCCCCAAAGGAGCCCTACGAGCAGTACTTC. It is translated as CASRPPKEPYEQYF.